These T cell receptor beta chains were read from a single sample in a study of cytomegalovirus exposure and HLA in healthy donors. Clones were read by immunoSEQ multiplex PCR, and TCRdb kept only the in-frame ones, dropping some. The profile covers about 64,000 clones, with 65% to 90% appearing a single time and around 10% taken by the ten largest. The sequenced sample consisted of PBMCs. The receptors derive from a female donor in good health and CMV-seronegative. CDR3s include the opening cysteine and the closing phenylalanine or tryptophan. The D gene is left open where the match is weak. Some rows have no size entry. The others give once, few or many, or a class for an expanded clone.

clone_size d_call j_call v_call cdr3_nt cdr3_aa
NA NA TRBJ1-1 TRBV7-9 TGTTCCAGCACCCAGTTCCGGGAAAGCACTGAAGCTTTCTTT CSSTQFRESTEAFF
once NA TRBJ1-4 TRBV10-3 TGTGCCATCAGACCGGGAGGGGGTAATGAAAAACTGTTTTTT CAIRPGGGNEKLFF
NA NA TRBJ1-6 TRBV7-2 TGTGCCAGCAGCTCCCGCCCCCAGGACCGGGAGTCACCCCTCCACTTT CASSSRPQDRESPLHF
NA TRBD2 TRBJ2-2 TRBV7-2 TGTGCCAGCAGGACCAAGCGGGGGGGCACCGGGGAGCTGTTTTTT CASRTKRGGTGELFF
NA TRBD1 TRBJ1-1 TRBV7-4 TGTGCCAGCAGCATCCAGGGGGAAGGCACTGAAGCTTTCTTT CASSIQGEGTEAFF
NA TRBD2 TRBJ2-1 TRBV9 TGTGCCAGCAGCGTAGAATCTGGGGGATCGAGCGGGAGAAATGAGCAGTTCTTC CASSVESGGSSGRNEQFF
NA TRBD2 TRBJ2-2 TRBV13 TGTGCCAGCAGCTTTGGACTAGCGGGGGTAACCGGGGAGCTGTTTTTT CASSFGLAGVTGELFF
NA NA TRBJ2-2 TRBV9 TGTGCCAGCAGCGTAGCCCCCGGGGGACGCGGGACCGGGGAGCTGTTTTTT CASSVAPGGRGTGELFF
NA NA TRBJ2-1 TRBV7-9 TGTGCCAGCAGAGAGCCAGGACACCCTTACAATGAGCAGTTCTTC CASREPGHPYNEQFF
NA NA TRBJ1-4 TRBV18 TGTGCCAGCTCACCACCGGGGGCAGCATCCCAGGAAAAACTGTTTTTT CASSPPGAASQEKLFF
NA TRBD1 TRBJ2-5 TRBV11-2 TGTGCCAGCAGCGCTCAGGACAGGTTGCAGACCCAGTACTTC CASSAQDRLQTQYF
NA NA TRBJ2-7 TRBV29-1 TGCAGCGTTGCCAGTCGGGAGACCTACGAGCAGTACTTC CSVASRETYEQYF
NA NA TRBJ2-7 TRBV11-2 TGTGCCAGCAGGCCAGGACACTTTATCTCCTACGAGCAGTACTTC CASRPGHFISYEQYF
NA NA TRBJ2-1 TRBV6-5 TGTGCCAGCAGTTATCGGGGGTCCTACAATGAGCAGTTCTTC CASSYRGSYNEQFF
NA NA TRBJ1-1 TRBV18 TGTGCCAGCTCTCCCGGGGAGAACACTGAAGCTTTCTTT CASSPGENTEAFF
NA TRBD1 TRBJ2-3 TRBV9 TGTGCCAGCAGCGTAGATTACAGGGGGTCCAGCACAGATACGCAGTATTTT CASSVDYRGSSTDTQYF
NA TRBD1 TRBJ1-3 TRBV4-3 TGCGCCAGCAGCCGGGACAGGGGGCTCGGAAACACCATATATTTT CASSRDRGLGNTIYF
NA TRBD2 TRBJ2-3 TRBV9 TGTGCCAGCAACGGACTAGCGGGAGGAACGACAGATACGCAGTATTTT CASNGLAGGTTDTQYF
NA TRBD2 TRBJ2-7 TRBV6-5 TGTGCCAGCAGGGTAGCGGGAGAAGGTTCCTACGAGCAGTACTTC CASRVAGEGSYEQYF
NA TRBD2 TRBJ2-1 TRBV5-4 TGTGCCAGCAGCCCGCCCAAGACCCGCGGGAGTAATATTGAGCAGTTCTTC CASSPPKTRGSNIEQFF
once NA TRBJ2-6 TRBV12-2 TGTGCAAGTCGCTTAGGTGGATCGGTAGCGGGTTCCATTTCTGGGGCCAACGTCCTGACTTTC CASRLGGSVAGSISGANVLTF
few NA TRBJ1-5 TRBV6-1 TGTGCCAGCAGTGGGGGGGGAGAACAGCCCCAGCATTTT CASSGGGEQPQHF
NA TRBD2 TRBJ2-1 TRBV7-2 TGTGCCAGCAGCTCCCCCAGCGGGAGATATACTGAGCAGTTCTTC CASSSPSGRYTEQFF
NA NA TRBJ1-5 TRBV18 TGTGCCAGCTCACCACGTGGAGGGGATAGCAATCAGCCCCAGCATTTT CASSPRGGDSNQPQHF
NA NA TRBJ2-4 TRBV5-1 TGCGCCAGCAGCTTGGAAGGGGCGCAAAACATTCAGTACTTC CASSLEGAQNIQYF
NA TRBD2 TRBJ2-2 TRBV5-6 TGTGCCAGCAGCCCCGGAGGCGGGAGATCAACCGGGGAGCTGTTTTTT CASSPGGGRSTGELFF
NA TRBD2 TRBJ2-7 TRBV29-1 TGCAGCGTTGTAGGGGGGGGGACTAGCAGTTACGAGCAGTACTTC CSVVGGGTSSYEQYF
NA NA TRBJ2-5 TRBV9 TGTGCCAGCAGCGCGGGACTCGGAAAAGAGACCCAGTACTTC CASSAGLGKETQYF
NA NA TRBJ2-7 TRBV29-1 TGCAGCGTTGGGGCGCACGGCTCCTACGAGCAGTACTTC CSVGAHGSYEQYF
NA NA TRBJ1-2 TRBV5-6 TGTGCCAGCAGCTTACCGGGTTTTGACTATGGCTACACCTTC CASSLPGFDYGYTF
NA NA TRBJ2-7 TRBV28 TGTGCCAGCAGTTCCGCGGGACCGAATTACGAGCAGTACTTC CASSSAGPNYEQYF